The 27 T cell receptor beta chains in this list originate from one sample, sequenced in a study of cytomegalovirus exposure and HLA in healthy donors. The PCR had 60 Vbeta and 13 Jbeta primers. The repertoire was sequenced with immunoSEQ multiplex PCR; TCRdb's copy has only in-frame clones and lacks some. The sample has over 90,000 clones; more than 75% are singletons. Sequencing used PBMCs. These receptors originate from a woman between 18 and 29 years old in good health and CMV-seropositive.

The gene calls are TRBV7-3 and TRBJ2-1, with 10 bases aligning to TRBD2. Germline assignment: CDR1 SGHTA and CDR2 FQGTGA. J lost 3 bases, V lost 5 bases, and 4 bases had no gene match. The CDR3 extends over 15 amino acids. The CDR3 sequence is CASSPLAGVYNEQFF. Written as DNA, the CDR3 is TGTGCCAGCAGCCCCCTAGCGGGAGTCTACAATGAGCAGTTCTTC.

V usage is TRBV28 and J usage is TRBJ2-7; D possibly corresponds to TRBD1 (6 bases). Per the germline V gene, CDR1 is MDHEN and CDR2 is SYDVKM. The CDR3 consists of 15 residues. Trimming cost V 3 bases and J 2 bases, with 14 bases left between them. This CDR3 reads CASSFLRRTAYEQYF. CDR3 DNA: TGTGCCAGCAGTTTCCTTCGGCGGACAGCCTACGAGCAGTACTTC.

The chain couples TRBV29-1 to TRBJ2-5, with 8 bases lining up with TRBD2. The V gene's germline CDR1 is SQVTM and CDR2 ANQGSEA. Trimming at V came to 7 bases and at J to 5 bases, leaving 12 bases not matched to a gene. The CDR3 is 14 amino acids. CDR3 sequence reads: CSARPGGGRETQYF. DNA for the CDR3: TGCAGCGCCAGACCGGGGGGGGGCAGGGAGACCCAGTACTTC.

The chain joins TRBV4-2 to TRBJ2-2; 9 nucleotides align to TRBD1. Germline CDR1 reads LGHNA; CDR2 reads YNFKEQ. The junction had 7 bases not matched to a gene; V was cut back by 3 bases and J by 5 bases. The CDR3 is made up of 16 amino acids. The CDR3 DNA follows: TGTGCCAGCAGCCAGATAGGACAGGGGATTACCGGGGAGCTGTTTTTT. Its translation is CASSQIGQGITGELFF.

V is TRBV7-2 and J is TRBJ2-7, with D unclear. The CDR3 sequence is 13 residues long. V lost 4 bases and J 0 bases, leaving 7 bases between the germline ends. Per the germline V gene, CDR1 is SGHTA and CDR2 is FQGNSA. CDR3 amino acids: CASSSSYSYEQYF. CDR3 DNA sequence: TGTGCCAGCAGCTCCTCCTACTCCTACGAGCAGTACTTC.

The chain combines TRBV7-6 with TRBJ2-2; D is ambiguous. V was shortened by 1 base and J by 9 bases, with 12 bases between the two germline ends. CDR3 length equals 14 residues. From germline, CDR1 is SGHVS and CDR2 FNYEAQ. The CDR3 DNA reads TGTGCCAGCAGCTTAGTAGGAGTCGGATGGGAGCTGTTTTTT. Its protein product is CASSLVGVGWELFF.

The genes are TRBV7-9 and TRBJ2-7, with 7 bases fitting TRBD2. V lost 5 bases to trimming and J lost 6 bases; unmatched junction nucleotides: 7. Germline V gives CDR1 SEHNR, CDR2 FQNEAQ (reference sequence). The CDR3 consists of 13 residues. The chain's CDR3 is CASSKAGSGEQYF. The CDR3 DNA sequence: TGTGCCAGCAGCAAAGCGGGATCGGGCGAGCAGTACTTC.

The chain employs TRBV2 and TRBJ2-3; TRBD2 matches 9 bases. J was trimmed by 4 bases and V by 4 bases; bases with no gene match: 6. The germline V gene encodes CDR1 SNHLY and CDR2 FYNNEI. The CDR3 totals 15 residues. The CDR3 sequence is CASSAESGGPDTQYF. The CDR3 DNA reads TGTGCCAGCAGTGCGGAAAGCGGGGGGCCAGATACGCAGTATTTT.

This CDR3 is CASMPGGAYNEQFF. The CDR3 DNA follows: TGTGCCAGCATGCCGGGCGGGGCCTACAATGAGCAGTTCTTC. The chain joins TRBV2 to TRBJ2-1; the D gene is possibly TRBD2 (6 bases). This CDR3 spans 14 amino acids. V lost 7 bases to trimming and J lost 2 bases, with 12 bases between them. CDR1 SNHLY and CDR2 FYNNEI come from the germline V gene.

This chain connects TRBV7-3 to TRBJ2-3; TRBD2 matches 7 bases. V dropped 4 bases and J dropped 3; count of bases not matched to a gene: 7. The germline gives CDR1 SGHTA, CDR2 FQGTGA. CDR3 length: 15 amino acids. CDR3 residues: CASSSAGRVTDTQYF. The DNA for the CDR3 is TGTGCCAGCAGCTCTGCAGGGAGGGTTACAGATACGCAGTATTTT.

This clone was observed a few times. V is TRBV5-1 and J is TRBJ2-5; 11 nucleotides match TRBD2. The CDR3 is made up of 17 amino acids. V trimming: 2 bases; J trimming: 4 bases; junction bases outside the gene matches: 10. Germline assignment: CDR1 SGHRS and CDR2 YFSETQ. The CDR3 sequence: CASSFMTSGDGSETQYF. CDR3 DNA sequence: TGCGCCAGCAGCTTTATGACTAGCGGGGACGGGTCAGAGACCCAGTACTTC.

This chain connects TRBV7-2 to TRBJ1-1; 9 bases are a match to TRBD1. This CDR3 contains 15 residues. Germline assignment: CDR1 SGHTA and CDR2 FQGNSA. Germline trimming cut 5 bases from V and 4 bases from J; bases unmatched to any gene: 8. CDR3 region: CASSPTGTGTTEAFF. CDR3 DNA: TGTGCCAGCAGCCCGACGGGGACAGGGACCACTGAAGCTTTCTTT.

This chain uses TRBV5-1 with TRBJ2-2; D perhaps matches TRBD2 (6 bases). Per germline, CDR1 SGHRS and CDR2 YFSETQ. The CDR3 is 15 amino acids. V was trimmed by 5 bases and J by 4 bases, leaving 15 bases between them. In nucleotides, the CDR3 is TGCGCCAGCAGGGGGAGGCTAGTCGGCACCGGGGAGCTGTTTTTT. Its translation is CASRGRLVGTGELFF.

The chain links TRBV4-1 to TRBJ1-2, with 7 bases that match TRBD1. CDR1 MGHRA and CDR2 YSYEKL come from the germline V gene. The CDR3 length is 15 residues. Unmatched junction bases numbered 8, after V lost 5 bases and J lost 2 bases. CDR3 loop: CASSGRDSRNYGYTF. CDR3 DNA sequence: TGCGCCAGCAGCGGTCGGGACAGCCGAAACTATGGCTACACCTTC.

This clone has only a few counts. A far larger clone is only one base removed, so a read error is likely. This specimen includes other DNA sequences encoding the same CDR3. This chain uses TRBV28 with TRBJ2-1; D not resolved. Germline V gene data show CDR1 as MDHEN and CDR2 as SYDVKM. The CDR3 totals 14 residues. The CDR3 loop is CASSLVASWNEQFF. CDR3 nucleotide sequence: TGTGCGAGCAGTTTAGTGGCTAGTTGGAATGAGCAGTTCTTC.

In this sample, this clone turned up a few times. In DNA form, the CDR3 reads TGTGCCAGAAGCTCCCATGGGAGGGGCACAGATACGCAGTATTTT. Amino acids: CARSSHGRGTDTQYF. This sequence joins TRBV5-3 and TRBJ2-3; 7 bases match TRBD2. TRBV5-3 is designated an ORF whose function remains uncertain. The length of the CDR3 is 15 residues. Trimming took 3 bases from V and 1 from J; bases not matched to a gene: 5.

This sequence joins TRBV7-8 and TRBJ1-1, with 11 bases matching TRBD1. Germline V lookup: CDR1 SGHVS, CDR2 FQNEAQ. The V and J ends lost 0 bases and 4 bases, in that order; junction bases with no gene match: 13. The CDR3 runs 19 residues. Here the CDR3 reads CASSLAPGQGAKFGTEAFF. The DNA of the CDR3 is TGTGCCAGCAGCTTAGCGCCAGGACAGGGGGCGAAGTTCGGCACTGAAGCTTTCTTT.

The V and J genes are TRBV29-1 and TRBJ1-4; TRBD1 aligns across 8 bases. The CDR3 extends over 14 amino acids. The germline V gene encodes CDR1 SQVTM and CDR2 ANQGSEA. The V segment lost 3 bases and the J segment 7 bases; nucleotides outside the gene matches: 7. The CDR3 DNA reads as TGCAGCGTTGACTGGACAGGGATGGGTGAAAAACTGTTTTTT. It encodes CSVDWTGMGEKLFF.

This chain joins TRBV7-2 and TRBJ2-1; 7 nucleotides align to TRBD2. The CDR3 sequence is 19 residues long. J gave up 3 bases and V 5 bases, and 19 bases lay outside the gene matches. The V gene's germline CDR1 is SGHTA and CDR2 FQGNSA. The CDR3 sequence: CASSNFRDQRGIFYNEQFF. The CDR3 coding sequence is TGTGCCAGCAGCAATTTCCGGGACCAGCGGGGTATCTTCTACAATGAGCAGTTCTTC.

The chain joins TRBV5-1 to TRBJ1-1; TRBD1 matches 7 bases. J lost 5 bases, V lost 7 bases, and 14 bases had no gene match. The germline V gene has CDR1 SGHRS and CDR2 YFSETQ. The CDR3 runs to 15 residues. This CDR3 is CASGPQTGRGTEAFF. The DNA for the CDR3 is TGCGCCAGCGGACCTCAGACAGGGCGAGGTACTGAAGCTTTCTTT.

The chain uses TRBV7-6 and TRBJ2-5; TRBD2 matches 8 bases. Trimming cost V 1 base and J 5 bases; bases outside gene matches: 6. Germline-derived CDR1 and CDR2 are SGHVS and FNYEAQ. The CDR3 is 15 residues long. The CDR3, as DNA: TGTGCCAGCAGCTTAGGTAGCGGGGTAAAGGAGACCCAGTACTTC. Its protein is CASSLGSGVKETQYF.

This clone appeared a few times. The chain has TRBV4-1 and TRBJ2-1, with 10 bases lining up with TRBD1. The CDR3 is 16 amino acids. The germline CDR1 and CDR2 sequences are MGHRA and YSYEKL. The V gene end was trimmed by 4 bases and the J gene end by 3 bases; junction bases not matched to a gene: 6. The CDR3 sequence: CASSRAWDRGYNEQFF. The CDR3 DNA reads as TGCGCCAGCAGCCGCGCGTGGGACAGGGGCTACAATGAGCAGTTCTTC.

The rearrangement links TRBV5-1 to TRBJ1-1; 8 positions match TRBD1. Germline V gene lookup returns CDR1 SGHRS and CDR2 YFSETQ. Trimming removed 2 bases from V and 10 bases from J; junction bases left unmatched: 10. The CDR3 contains 14 residues. The CDR3 DNA sequence: TGCGCCAGCAGCTTCGGACAGGGCGGAGAGGGAGCTTTCTTT. Amino acid sequence: CASSFGQGGEGAFF.

The genes are TRBV23-1 and TRBJ1-5, with TRBD1 as a possible D gene (5 bases). TRBV23-1 counts as an open reading frame of uncertain function. Deletions cut 3 bases from V and 4 bases from J, with 19 bases between. The CDR3 runs 17 residues. CDR3 DNA sequence: TGCGCCAGCAGTCACTATGGGTGCAGGGTTGGGAATCAGCCCCAGCATTTT. This sequence encodes CASSHYGCRVGNQPQHF.

A few counts support this clone. V gene TRBV6-1 combines with J gene TRBJ2-4; TRBD2 is a possible D gene (5 bases). The CDR3 is made up of 15 amino acids. Looked up from germline, CDR1 is MNHNS and CDR2 is SASEGT. V dropped 10 bases and J dropped 4 bases, with 20 bases sitting between them. CDR3 coding DNA: TGTGCCACCCAATCGGACTTCCCGCGGAAAAACATTCAGTACTTC. Amino acid sequence: CATQSDFPRKNIQYF.

J is TRBJ2-5 and V is TRBV30; TRBD2 is a possible D gene (6 bases). CDR3 length: 13 residues. Germline-derived CDR1 and CDR2 are GTSNPN and SVGIG (reference sequence). The V and J ends lost 1 base and 5 bases respectively, with 11 bases between them. CDR3 in amino acids: CAWSEGGVETQYF. The CDR3 nucleotides are TGTGCCTGGAGTGAAGGAGGGGTGGAGACCCAGTACTTC.

This chain links TRBV5-8 with TRBJ2-6; a possible D gene is TRBD1 (5 bases). The CDR3 totals 16 residues. Germline-derived CDR1 and CDR2 are SGHTS and YDEGEE. V shed 4 bases and J shed 0 bases, with 11 bases lying between them. The CDR3 loop reads CASSLPQGSGANVLTF. CDR3 sequence (DNA): TGTGCCAGCAGCCTACCTCAGGGCTCTGGGGCCAACGTCCTGACTTTC. Together with reference TRBV5-8 and TRBJ2-6, the CDR3 gives the full variable domain: EAGVTQSPTHLIKTRGQQATLRCSPISGHTSVYWYQQALGLGLQFLLWYDEGEERNRGNFPPRFSGRQFPNYSSELNVNALELEDSALYLCASSLPQGSGANVLTFGAGSRLTVL.